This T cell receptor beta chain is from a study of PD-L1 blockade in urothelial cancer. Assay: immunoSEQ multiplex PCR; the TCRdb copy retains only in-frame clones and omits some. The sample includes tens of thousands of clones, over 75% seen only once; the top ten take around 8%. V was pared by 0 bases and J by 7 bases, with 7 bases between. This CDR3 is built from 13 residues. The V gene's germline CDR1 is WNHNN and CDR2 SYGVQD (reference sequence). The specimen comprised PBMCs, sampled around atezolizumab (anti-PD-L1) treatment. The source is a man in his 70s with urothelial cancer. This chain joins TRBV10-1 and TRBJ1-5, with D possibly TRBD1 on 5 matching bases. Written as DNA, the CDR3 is TGCGCCAGCAGTGAGTCAAGGGGCCAGCCCCAGCATTTT. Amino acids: CASSESRGQPQHF.